These 13 T cell receptor beta chains were all obtained from the same sample, sequenced in a study of shared clonotypes between healthy human individuals. Using immunoSEQ multiplex PCR, the repertoire was profiled, and TCRdb retains in-frame clones only, with some absent. Counted here are 2,100,000 or so clones, approximately 94% occurring once; the ten biggest clones make up less than 0.15%. The sequenced material came from naive CD4+ T cells sorted from blood. The subset here: CD45RA+ positively selected. All receptors come from a man younger than 35 in good health.

This clone has just one count. The V gene is TRBV6-5, the J gene TRBJ2-7; TRBD2 matches 8 bases. Germline CDR1 reads MNHEY; CDR2 reads SVGAGI. Germline trimming cut 5 bases from V and 5 bases from J; bases unmatched to any gene: 8. This CDR3 region has 14 residues. The CDR3 nucleotides are TGTGCCAGCAGTCCGGGACTAGTTCCCCACGAGCAGTACTTC. Its protein product is CASSPGLVPHEQYF.

Worth noting for this clone: This CDR3 is also generated by other DNA sequences in the sample. This chain joins TRBV27 and TRBJ1-1; no clear D gene. The CDR3 spans 14 residues. Germline loops: CDR1 MNHEY, CDR2 SMNVEV (reference sequence). The germline V and J ends were trimmed by 0 bases and 1 base, with 6 bases remaining between them. Here the CDR3 reads CASSLSERNTEAFF. The CDR3, as DNA: TGTGCCAGCAGTTTATCTGAGAGGAACACTGAAGCTTTCTTT.

This clone occurred once. CDR3 sequence reads: CAWQGISGNTIYF. CDR3 DNA: TGTGCCTGGCAGGGAATCTCTGGAAACACCATATATTTT. The chain couples TRBV30 to TRBJ1-3; possible D gene TRBD1, 5 bases. CDR1 is GTSNPN and CDR2 is SVGIG in the germline V gene (reference sequence). The CDR3 contains 13 residues. V was pared by 5 bases and J by 0 bases, with 8 bases between.

Details on this clone: At one end the junction does not follow the germline gene, possibly because of a read error. The J gene is TRBJ2-1, the V gene TRBV5-4, with 9 nucleotides matching TRBD2. The germline CDR1 and CDR2 sequences are SGHNT and YYREEE (reference sequence). The CDR3 sequence is 17 residues long. CDR3 amino acids: CASSLGLAGTRHNEQFF. CDR3 bases: TGTGCCAGCAGTTTGGGTCTAGCGGGAACGAGGCACAATGAGCAGTTCTTC.

V is TRBV18 and J is TRBJ1-1; D gene uncertain. Germline lookup yields CDR1 KGHSH and CDR2 LQKENI. This CDR3 is built from 14 residues. Between the trimmed V and J ends, which lost 5 bases and 6 bases, there was a span of 16 bases. The CDR3 here is CASSFSEAYAEAFF. The CDR3 region has the DNA TGTGCCAGCTCATTTTCAGAGGCCTACGCTGAAGCTTTCTTT.

V and J are TRBV27 and TRBJ1-4; maybe TRBD1 (6 bases). The V end lost 2 bases, the J end lost 6 bases, and 16 bases lay between the germline ends. CDR3 length: 16 amino acids. From germline, CDR1 is MNHEY and CDR2 SMNVEV (reference sequence). The CDR3 protein is CASSLRGMGRDEKLFF. The CDR3 region has the DNA TGTGCCAGCAGTTTAAGGGGGATGGGGCGGGATGAAAAACTGTTTTTT.

V usage is TRBV6-5 and J usage is TRBJ2-5, with D possibly matching TRBD2 (5 bases). Trimming took off 6 bases at V and 10 bases at J, with 18 bases between the two ends. Per the germline V gene, CDR1 is MNHEY and CDR2 is SVGAGI. The CDR3 runs to 13 residues. The CDR3 DNA reads as TGTGCCAGCAGGTCGGGGAGCCCAGGAGGCCAGTACTTC. Amino acids: CASRSGSPGGQYF.

The chain has TRBV5-4 and TRBJ2-5; D not certain. Trimming shortened V by 2 bases and J by 3 bases, and 8 bases separated the two germline ends. The CDR3 length is 13 residues. Germline V gives CDR1 SGHNT, CDR2 YYREEE (reference sequence). The CDR3 loop reads CASSLIREETQYF. The DNA for the CDR3 is TGTGCCAGCAGCTTAATAAGGGAAGAGACCCAGTACTTC.

This sequence joins TRBV4-1 and TRBJ1-1; D uncertain. Deletions cut 0 bases from V and 0 bases from J, with 11 bases between. Germline-derived CDR1 and CDR2 are MGHRA and YSYEKL. This CDR3 is 16 amino acids long. The CDR3 region is CASSQDLGSMNTEAFF. The CDR3 DNA reads as TGCGCCAGCAGCCAAGATTTGGGTTCCATGAACACTGAAGCTTTCTTT.

The chain couples TRBV29-1 to TRBJ2-3; 8 nucleotides align to TRBD1. This CDR3 has 13 residues. Germline trimming cut 7 bases from V and 4 bases from J; bases unmatched to any gene: 7. Germline loops: CDR1 SQVTM, CDR2 ANQGSEA. The DNA of the CDR3 is TGCAGCGCCGTGACAGGGGCCCCAGATACGCAGTATTTT. This gives the protein CSAVTGAPDTQYF.

For the CDR3, the DNA is TGTGCCAGCAGCTTTGAGGGTGTGAGGACTGAAGCTTTCTTT. It yields the protein CASSFEGVRTEAFF. The chain carries TRBV7-9 and TRBJ1-1; D remains ambiguous. V was trimmed by 3 bases and J by 5 bases, leaving 13 bases between them. CDR1 and CDR2 (germline): SEHNR, FQNEAQ (reference sequence). The CDR3 spans 14 residues. Full variable domain (outside the CDR3, taken from reference TRBV7-9 and TRBJ1-1): DTGVSQNPRHKITKRGQNVTFRCDPISEHNRLYWYRQTLGQGPEFLTYFQNEAQLEKSRLLSDRFSAERPKGSFSTLEIQRTEQGDSAMYLCASSFEGVRTEAFFGQGTRLTVV.

The chain links TRBV19 to TRBJ1-4; D unresolved. V was clipped by 9 bases and J by 3 bases, with 11 bases between them. The CDR3 covers 13 residues. Per germline, CDR1 LNHDA and CDR2 SQIVND (reference sequence). CDR3 loop: CASRGSANEKLFF. The CDR3 DNA is TGTGCCAGCCGTGGGTCGGCTAATGAAAAACTGTTTTTT.

This rearrangement joins TRBV5-4 to TRBJ2-6; D is unclear. Trimming left V 5 bases short and J 0 bases short, with 15 bases between. This CDR3 has 17 residues. Germline-derived CDR1 and CDR2 are SGHNT and YYREEE (reference sequence). CDR3 protein: CASSSRTDHSGANVLTF. For the CDR3, the DNA is TGTGCCAGCAGTTCCCGGACGGACCACTCTGGGGCCAACGTCCTGACTTTC.